This entry concerns a single TCR beta chain. Its antigen is not known. This PCR relied on a set of 60 Vbeta primers and 13 Jbeta primers. Sequencing used immunoSEQ multiplex PCR; TCRdb keeps in-frame clones, though not all of them. Among some 180,000 clones listed, around 90% were seen once. The data are from a study of cytomegalovirus exposure and HLA in healthy donors. Study observations and caveats: V- and J-gene trimming in TCR beta was tied to a missense DCLRE1C variant by an analysis performed later. Highest at DRB1 and lowest at HLA-C, TCR association rates differed among HLA loci in a later analysis.

CDR1 is MDHEN and CDR2 is SYDVKM in the germline V gene. This CDR3 comprises 16 residues. The V segment lost 1 base and the J segment 2 bases; nucleotides outside the gene matches: 5. What was sequenced was PBMCs. The origin of this receptor is a boy younger than 10 in good health and CMV-seronegative. The chain joins TRBV28 to TRBJ2-7; 10 bases fit TRBD2. DNA of the CDR3: TGTGCCAGCAGTTTATCTTCAGCGGGGGGGACCTACGAGCAGTACTTC. Protein: CASSLSSAGGTYEQYF. The entire variable domain, with the rest obtained from reference TRBV28 and TRBJ2-7, is as follows: DVKVTQSSRYLVKRTGEKVFLECVQDMDHENMFWYRQDPGLGLRLIYFSYDVKMKEKGDIPEGYSVSREKKERFSLILESASTNQTSMYLCASSLSSAGGTYEQYFGPGTRLTVT.